These 7 T cell receptor beta chains were all obtained from the same sample, sequenced in a study of blood T cell repertoires in COVID-19. Sequenced by immunoSEQ multiplex PCR; TCRdb stores in-frame clones only, minus some. The sample records 75,000 or so clones, roughly 78% being singletons. The sequenced sample consisted of peripheral blood. The receptors derive from a man in his sixties with acute or convalescent COVID-19.

CDR3 protein: CASTGEAGGFEQFF. CDR3 nucleotide sequence: TGTGCCAGCACCGGGGAAGCGGGAGGGTTCGAGCAGTTCTTC. V gene TRBV3-1 (or the pseudogene TRBV3-2) combines with J gene TRBJ2-1, with TRBD2 identical over 10 bases. Unmatched junction bases numbered 10, after V lost 7 bases and J lost 10 bases. Germline V gene data show CDR1 as LGHDT and CDR2 as YNNKEL (reference sequence). This CDR3 has 14 residues.

This chain links TRBV12-3 or TRBV12-4 with TRBJ2-2; TRBD2 might be the D (5 bases). The V end was cut by 6 bases, the J end by 4 bases, with 9 bases between. This CDR3 spans 13 amino acids. Here the CDR3 reads CASSGLFTGELFF. Here the CDR3 DNA reads TGTGCCAGCAGCGGACTTTTCACCGGGGAGCTGTTTTTT.

The chain couples TRBV11-1 to TRBJ1-1, with D uncertain. The CDR3 length is 11 residues. Per the germline V gene, CDR1 is SGHAT and CDR2 is FQDESV (reference sequence). V lost 3 bases, J lost 8 bases, and 7 bases lay in between. The CDR3 reads CASSLGREAFF. CDR3 DNA: TGTGCCAGCAGCTTGGGGAGGGAAGCTTTCTTT.

This clone was detected only a few times. This rearrangement joins TRBV2 to TRBJ1-6; perhaps TRBD1 as D (5 bases). CDR1 SNHLY and CDR2 FYNNEI come from the germline V gene. The CDR3 consists of 11 residues. V was trimmed by 5 bases and J by 12 bases, leaving 8 bases between them. CDR3 sequence: CASSIDRPLHF. The DNA of the CDR3 is TGTGCCAGCAGTATAGACAGACCCCTCCACTTT.

The chain joins TRBV5-4 to TRBJ2-1; D is perhaps TRBD1 (6 bases). The V gene lost 5 bases and the J gene lost 5 bases, with 14 bases spanning the gap. Germline V gene sequence: CDR1 SGHNT, CDR2 YYREEE (reference sequence). The CDR3 sequence is 14 residues long. The CDR3 DNA reads as TGTGCCAGCAGTTTACAGGGAGATCACAATGAGCAGTTCTTC. It is translated as CASSLQGDHNEQFF.

This chain connects TRBV30 to TRBJ1-5, with no clear D. Germline CDR1 is GTSNPN and CDR2 is SVGIG (reference sequence). V lost 0 bases, J lost 4 bases, and 7 bases lay in between. The CDR3 consists of 13 residues. Written as DNA, the CDR3 is TGTGCCTGGAGTGTACTGGAGAATCAGCCCCAGCATTTT. It is translated as CAWSVLENQPQHF.

The CDR3 here is CASRSAGGSEQYF. The CDR3 coding sequence is TGTGCCAGCAGATCAGCGGGGGGGTCCGAGCAGTACTTC. The V call is TRBV7-3, the J call TRBJ2-7; 10 bases line up with TRBD2. Germline trimming cut 6 bases from V and 6 bases from J; bases unmatched to any gene: 5. The CDR3 length is 13 residues. Germline V gene data show CDR1 as SGHTA and CDR2 as FQGTGA. Looking up the rest from reference TRBV7-3 and TRBJ2-7 gives the full variable domain: GAGVSQTPSNKVTEKGKYVELRCDPISGHTALYWYRQSLGQGPEFLIYFQGTGAADDSGLPNDRFFAVRPEGSVSTLKIQRTERGDSAVYLCASRSAGGSEQYFGPGTRLTVT.